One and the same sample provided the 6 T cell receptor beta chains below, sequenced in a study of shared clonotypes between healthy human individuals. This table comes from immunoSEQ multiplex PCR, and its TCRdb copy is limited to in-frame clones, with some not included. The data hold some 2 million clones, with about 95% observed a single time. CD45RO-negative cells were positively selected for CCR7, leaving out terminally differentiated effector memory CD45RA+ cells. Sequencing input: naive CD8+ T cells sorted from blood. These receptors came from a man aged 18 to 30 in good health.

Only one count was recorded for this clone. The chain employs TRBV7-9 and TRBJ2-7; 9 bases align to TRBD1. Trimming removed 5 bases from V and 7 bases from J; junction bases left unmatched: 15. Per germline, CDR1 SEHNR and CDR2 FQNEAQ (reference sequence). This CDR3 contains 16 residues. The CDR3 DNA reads TGTGCCAGCAGCCCTACGTTACAGGGGGCCATCAGTGAGCAGTACTTC. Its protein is CASSPTLQGAISEQYF.

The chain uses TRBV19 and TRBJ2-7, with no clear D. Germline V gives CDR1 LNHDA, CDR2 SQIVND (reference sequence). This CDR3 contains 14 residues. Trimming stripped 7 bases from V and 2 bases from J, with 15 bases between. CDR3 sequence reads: CASKTAFSAYEQYF. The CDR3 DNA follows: TGTGCCAGTAAAACAGCCTTTTCGGCCTACGAGCAGTACTTC.

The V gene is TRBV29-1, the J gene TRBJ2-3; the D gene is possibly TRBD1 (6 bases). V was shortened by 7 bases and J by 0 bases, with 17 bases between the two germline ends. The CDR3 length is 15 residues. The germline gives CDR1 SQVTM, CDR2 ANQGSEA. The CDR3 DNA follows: TGCAGCGCCGACGCCGGGACAACTAGCACAGATACGCAGTATTTT. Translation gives CSADAGTTSTDTQYF.

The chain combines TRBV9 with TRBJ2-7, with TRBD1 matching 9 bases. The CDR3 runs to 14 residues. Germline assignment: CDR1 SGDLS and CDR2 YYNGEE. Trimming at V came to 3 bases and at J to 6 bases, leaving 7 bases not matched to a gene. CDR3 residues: CASSAGTGQVEQYF. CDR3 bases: TGTGCCAGCAGCGCCGGGACAGGGCAAGTCGAGCAGTACTTC.

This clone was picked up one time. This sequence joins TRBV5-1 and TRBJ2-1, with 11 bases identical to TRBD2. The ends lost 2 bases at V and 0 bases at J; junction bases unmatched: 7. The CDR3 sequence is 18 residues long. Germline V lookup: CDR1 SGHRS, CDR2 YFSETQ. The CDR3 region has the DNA TGCGCCAGCAGCTTTCATCGGACTAGCGGGTACTCCTACAATGAGCAGTTCTTC. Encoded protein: CASSFHRTSGYSYNEQFF.

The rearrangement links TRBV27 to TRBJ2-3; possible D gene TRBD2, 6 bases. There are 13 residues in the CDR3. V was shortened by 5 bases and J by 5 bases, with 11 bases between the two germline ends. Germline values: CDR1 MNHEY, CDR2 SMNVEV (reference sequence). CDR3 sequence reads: CASSPGTGDTQYF. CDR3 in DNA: TGTGCCAGCAGTCCTGGGACTGGAGATACGCAGTATTTT.